This T cell receptor (beta chain) comes out of a study of tumor-infiltrating lymphocytes in oesophageal squamous cell carcinoma. TCRdb fed the PCR reads into MiXCR, producing one record per CDR3 protein. This table holds about 10,000 distinct CDR3 sequences, 50% to 65% found once. This clonotype was picked up many times. V lost 6 bases to trimming and J lost 6 bases; unmatched junction nucleotides: 16. Germline CDR1 is ENHRY and CDR2 is SYGVKD. This CDR3 region has 17 residues. This clonotype was sampled from a male donor with esophageal squamous cell carcinoma. The chain joins TRBV10-3 to TRBJ2-7; 11 bases are a match to TRBD2. Sequences were obtained from esophageal tumor tissue. Here the CDR3 DNA reads TGTGCCATCAGCCCGGGACTAGCGGAGAGAAAGGGTACCGAGCAGTACTTC. Amino acids: CAISPGLAERKGTEQYF.